The rows below give T cell receptor beta chains drawn from one sample of a study of blood T cells in healthy people across ages. TCRdb re-derived calls from the 5' RACE reads in MiXCR, one entry per CDR3 protein. The sample holds nearly 1 million distinct CDR3 sequences, roughly half seen once. Sequencing used blood. The receptors stem from a woman between 55 and 75 years old in good health. The CDR3 runs from the conserved cysteine through the conserved F or W. D genes are given only for firm matches. Not all rows give a size; the values are once, few, many and, for expanded clones, a class.

J	V	D	size	DNA	CDR3
TRBJ2-3	TRBV5-1	.	.	TGCGCCAGCAGTATGAGGGATTGGGCAGATACGCAGTATTTT	CASSMRDWADTQYF
TRBJ2-7	TRBV10-3	.	few	TGTGCCTCCGGAGACAATCCCTACGAGCAGTACTTC	CASGDNPYEQYF
TRBJ2-7	TRBV6-2/TRBV6-3	.	.	TGTGCCAGCAGCAACCCTAGGGGTGGACAGTACTTC	CASSNPRGGQYF
TRBJ2-5	TRBV9	.	once	TGTGCCAGCAGCGCAACCCCCCGGCATGAGCAGTACTTC	CASSATPRHEQYF
TRBJ2-7	TRBV30	.	.	TGTGCCTGGGTACCGTCCTTGTCCATTTACGAGCAGTACTTC	CAWVPSLSIYEQYF
TRBJ1-5	TRBV20-1	TRBD1	.	TGCAGTGCTAGAGCTAATACAGGGGTGTTTCAGCCCCAGCATTTT	CSARANTGVFQPQHF
TRBJ2-5	TRBV7-2	.	.	TGTGCCAGCAGCTTAGCGGTCAACCCACCAAAAGAGACCCAGTACTTC	CASSLAVNPPKETQYF
TRBJ2-1	TRBV29-1	TRBD2	few	TGCAGCGTTGAACTAGCGGGGGAACGTCACCTAACCAATGAGCAGTTCTTC	CSVELAGERHLTNEQFF
TRBJ2-1	TRBV7-2	TRBD2	many	TGTGCCAGCAGCAAAAGGACTAGCGGGGTCTACAATGAGCAGTTCTTC	CASSKRTSGVYNEQFF
TRBJ2-1	TRBV6-2/TRBV6-3	.	.	TGTGCCAGCAGTGACCATTTCCGGAGCCCTTGGAATGAGCAGTTCTTC	CASSDHFRSPWNEQFF
TRBJ2-1	TRBV10-3	.	.	TGTGCCATCAGTGAGTCCGGGACTGATAATGAGCAGTTCTTC	CAISESGTDNEQFF
TRBJ2-2	TRBV6-2/TRBV6-3	.	.	TGTGCCAGCAGTTACATAGATGACACCGGGGAGCTGTTTTTT	CASSYIDDTGELFF
TRBJ1-1	TRBV11-2	.	.	TGTGCCAGCAGCGTAGAGAGGGCAGCTGAAGCTTTCTTT	CASSVERAAEAFF
TRBJ2-6	TRBV5-1	.	.	TGCGCCGGCAGCCCGGAGGGCTCTGGGGCCAACGTCCTGACTTTC	CAGSPEGSGANVLTF
TRBJ2-1	TRBV20-1	TRBD2	.	TGCAGTGCTGGACTAGCGGGGGACTCCTACAATGAGCAGTTCTTC	CSAGLAGDSYNEQFF
TRBJ2-7	TRBV11-2	.	.	TGTGCCAGCAGCCGGTTACAGAGCTACGAGCAGTACTTC	CASSRLQSYEQYF
TRBJ2-4	TRBV7-9	.	.	TGTGCCAGCTTCGACGAGGACTTTGAGCAGTACTTC	CASFDEDFEQYF
TRBJ1-5	TRBV27	.	.	TGTGCCAGCAGTTTACGCCGGAATAGCAATCAGCCCCAGCATTTT	CASSLRRNSNQPQHF
TRBJ2-4	TRBV3-1	.	few	TGTGCCAGCAGGTGGGAAAGCATTCAGTACTTC	CASRWESIQYF
TRBJ1-6	TRBV11-2	.	.	TGTGCCAGCAGCTCATTCCGGACAGTAAATAATTCACCCCTCCACTTT	CASSSFRTVNNSPLHF
TRBJ2-7	TRBV5-8	TRBD1	.	TGTGCCAGCAGCTTGTCACAGGGGTCAATCTACGAGCAGTACTTC	CASSLSQGSIYEQYF
TRBJ1-5	TRBV12-3/TRBV12-4	TRBD1	.	TGTGCCAGCAGCCGAGGACAGGGGTGGGATCCGCCCCAGCATTTT	CASSRGQGWDPPQHF
TRBJ1-2	TRBV12-3/TRBV12-4	.	.	TGTGCCAGCAGTCCCACCGGGGCGGCAGCTCAATTCTTCTATGGCTACACCTTC	CASSPTGAAAQFFYGYTF
TRBJ2-7	TRBV7-8	TRBD2	few	TGTGCCAGCACCCTGGCCGGGACTAGCTCTTACGAGCAGTACTTC	CASTLAGTSSYEQYF
TRBJ2-7	TRBV20-1	TRBD2	.	TGCAGTGCTAGCCCTAGCGGGAGAACCTACGAGCAGTACTTC	CSASPSGRTYEQYF
TRBJ2-1	TRBV7-2	TRBD2	few	TGTGCCAGCAGCCCCCCCGGGACTAGCGCCACGAGGGTGCAGTTCTTC	CASSPPGTSATRVQFF
TRBJ1-1	TRBV18	.	.	TGTGCCAGCTCTCCAACAAGGGATGGGAACACTGAAGCTTTCTTT	CASSPTRDGNTEAFF
TRBJ2-5	TRBV28	TRBD1	.	TGTGCCAGCAGCAGATTGCAGGGGGTCAAAGAGACCCAGTACTTC	CASSRLQGVKETQYF
TRBJ2-7	TRBV12-3/TRBV12-4	.	.	TGTGCCAGCAGTACCCGACAGCGAACCTACGAGCAGTACTTC	CASSTRQRTYEQYF
TRBJ2-4	TRBV7-2	.	.	TGTGCCAGCAGCTTAGTAAAAGGACCGAAGAACATTCAGTACTTC	CASSLVKGPKNIQYF
TRBJ2-5	TRBV12-3/TRBV12-4	TRBD1	.	TGTGCCAGCAGCCTAGGACAGGGGGCATTAGAGACCCAGTACTTC	CASSLGQGALETQYF
TRBJ2-5	TRBV28	.	.	TGTGCCAGCAACTCACTGGGGACCCAGTACTTC	CASNSLGTQYF
TRBJ1-1	TRBV7-2	.	.	TGTGCCAGCAGCTTAGTTTTCGGGGACACTGAAGCTTTCTTT	CASSLVFGDTEAFF
TRBJ2-1	TRBV3-1	.	.	TGTGCCAGCAGCCAAGTTAGCGGAACCAATATTGAGCAGTTCTTC	CASSQVSGTNIEQFF
TRBJ2-3	TRBV24-1	.	few	TGTGCCACCAGTGATTTCCCTCGTACGAACACAGATACGCAGTATTTT	CATSDFPRTNTDTQYF
TRBJ2-5	TRBV3-1	.	.	TGTGCCAGCAGCCAAGCCTTTGAAGAGACCCAGTACTTC	CASSQAFEETQYF
TRBJ1-5	TRBV7-6	TRBD1	once	TGTGCCAGCAGCTTAGGGGACAGTAGTCAGCCCCAGCATTTT	CASSLGDSSQPQHF
TRBJ2-7	TRBV4-3	TRBD1	.	TGCGCCAGCAGCCAAGATTGGGGGACAGGGCTATACGAGCAGTACTTC	CASSQDWGTGLYEQYF
TRBJ2-7	TRBV20-1	TRBD2	.	TGCAGTGCTAGATCCCAGGGTACTAGCGGGAGCTTGTATGAGCAGTACTTC	CSARSQGTSGSLYEQYF
TRBJ2-5	TRBV9	.	.	TGTGCCAGCAGCGTAGCCCAAGAGACCCAGTACTTC	CASSVAQETQYF
TRBJ2-3	TRBV7-2	.	.	TGTGCCAGCAGTGTTGATTTCCCAGATACGCAGTATTTT	CASSVDFPDTQYF
TRBJ2-3	TRBV20-1	.	.	TGCAGTGCTGCCTTCCTACAGGGTCGCACAGATACGCAGTATTTT	CSAAFLQGRTDTQYF
TRBJ2-5	TRBV29-1	.	.	TGCAGCGTTCAGTCAGCTGGGCAGACCCAGTACTTC	CSVQSAGQTQYF
TRBJ2-7	TRBV12-3/TRBV12-4	TRBD1	.	TGTGCCAGCAGGACAACTTCGGGACAGGGGGGTAATGAGCAGTACTTC	CASRTTSGQGGNEQYF
TRBJ2-5	TRBV5-8	TRBD1	.	TGTGCCAGCAGCTTCGGGACAGTCCAAGGGACCCAGTACTTC	CASSFGTVQGTQYF
TRBJ2-7	TRBV6-1	.	.	TGTGCCAGCAGTGACTGGCCCTACGAGCAGTACTTC	CASSDWPYEQYF
TRBJ2-1	TRBV29-1	.	many	TGCAGCGTCGGACCGTACAATGAGCAGTTCTTC	CSVGPYNEQFF
TRBJ2-7	TRBV20-1	TRBD2	.	TGCAGTGCTCAGTCCAGGACTAGCTCCTACGAGCAGTACTTC	CSAQSRTSSYEQYF
TRBJ2-7	TRBV11-3	.	once	TGTGCCAGCAGCTCTCCAGTATCCTACGAGCAGTACTTC	CASSSPVSYEQYF
TRBJ1-5	TRBV6-6	.	.	TGTGCCAGCAGTGACCAGAGCAATCAGCCCCAGCATTTT	CASSDQSNQPQHF
TRBJ1-2	TRBV20-1	.	.	TGCAGTGCTGGACTACGGGTCGCCAACTATGGCTACACCTTC	CSAGLRVANYGYTF